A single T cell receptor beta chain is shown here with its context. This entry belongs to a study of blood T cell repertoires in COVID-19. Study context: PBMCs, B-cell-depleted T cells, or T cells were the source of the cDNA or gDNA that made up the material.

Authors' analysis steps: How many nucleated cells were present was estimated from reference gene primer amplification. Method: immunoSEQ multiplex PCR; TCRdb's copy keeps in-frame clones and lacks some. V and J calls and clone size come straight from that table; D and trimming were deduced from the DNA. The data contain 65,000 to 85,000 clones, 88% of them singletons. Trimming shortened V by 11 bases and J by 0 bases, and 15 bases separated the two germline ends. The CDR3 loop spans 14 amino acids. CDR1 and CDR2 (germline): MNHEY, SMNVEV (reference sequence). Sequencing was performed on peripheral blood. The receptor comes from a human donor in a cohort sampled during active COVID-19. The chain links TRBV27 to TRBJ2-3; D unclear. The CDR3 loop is CAASRYPSTDTQYF. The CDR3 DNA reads TGTGCCGCTTCCCGGTACCCTAGCACAGATACGCAGTATTTT.